This TCR beta chain was documented in a study of CD8 T cells in Susac syndrome. RNA, at roughly 0.45 to 1 ug, was reverse transcribed with random hexamers. Amplification of the TCR beta CDR3 was carried out by immunoSEQ multiplex PCR, which spanned a total of 54 Vbeta and 13 Jbeta segments. Each CDR3 protein gets one entry after TCRdb re-called the immunoSEQ multiplex PCR reads with MiXCR. The data show roughly 200,000 distinct CDR3 sequences, roughly 94% seen once. The germline V gene has CDR1 LGHNT and CDR2 FRNRAP. With 3 bases removed from V and 8 bases from J, the gap between germline ends came to 10 bases. The CDR3 is 12 residues long.

V usage is TRBV12-5 and J usage is TRBJ1-1; D is unclear. The sequence was collected from a human donor with multiple sclerosis. Sequencing was performed on CD4+ T cells from PBMCs. The CDR3 DNA sequence: TGTGCTAGTGGTTTTGGGTACAGAGAAGCTTTCTTT. As protein: CASGFGYREAFF.